This note documents a single T cell receptor beta chain sequence. The data are from a study of blood T cell repertoires in COVID-19. Generated by immunoSEQ multiplex PCR, the TCRdb table keeps only in-frame clones and is missing some. The table shows about 180,000 clones, with roughly 85% occurring only once. CDR1 MDHEN and CDR2 SYDVKM come from the germline V gene. The CDR3 length is 17 residues. J is TRBJ1-5 and V is TRBV28; 12 bases map to TRBD1. This TCR was recovered from a woman younger than 30 who had recovered from COVID-19. The specimen sequenced was PBMCs or T cells enriched from blood (not recorded which). Written as DNA, the CDR3 is TGTGCAGGGAGACCGGGACAGGGGGCTTGGGGCAATCAGCCCCAGCATTTT. It specifies CAGRPGQGAWGNQPQHF.